Below are 31 T cell receptor beta chains sequenced from a single sample in a study of vaccination and CD4 T cells after COVID-19. No antigen is known for these receptors. Indicated treatment: roughly 11-day PBMC culture with coronavirus spike peptide pools or control peptides (ViraFEST assay). The assay that was used to sequence DNA from cultured CD4+ T cells was the Oncomine TCR Beta short-read assay. TCRdb reprocessed the PCR reads with MiXCR, giving one entry per CDR3 protein. The sample comprises thousands of distinct CDR3 sequences, 40% to 60% of which are singletons, and roughly 20% rests with the top ten. Sequenced input: CD4+ T cells from blood, cultured in vitro. All receptors derive from a human donor who had recovered from COVID-19.

This clonotype was seen a few times. V usage is TRBV20-1 and J usage is TRBJ1-4; 7 nucleotides align to TRBD1. The germline V gene has CDR1 DFQATT and CDR2 SNEGSKA (reference sequence). V was pared by 3 bases and J by 8 bases, with 6 bases of the junction left unmatched. CDR3 size: 13 residues. CDR3 loop: CSARPGQDEKLFF. CDR3 DNA: TGCAGTGCTAGGCCAGGACAGGACGAAAAACTGTTTTTT.

A few counts support this clonotype. This chain uses TRBV11-2 with TRBJ2-7; 9 bases map to TRBD1. The germline gives CDR1 SGHAT, CDR2 FQNNGV. The CDR3 consists of 15 residues. V lost 4 bases, J lost 2 bases, and 6 bases stayed unmatched. CDR3 sequence: CASSSPGQGAYEQYF. The CDR3 DNA reads as TGTGCCAGCAGCTCCCCGGGACAGGGAGCCTACGAGCAGTACTTC.

This clonotype was seen a handful of times. This rearrangement joins TRBV7-2 to TRBJ1-5; no firm D call. The CDR3 loop spans 15 amino acids. V was shortened by 1 base and J by 1 base, with 8 bases between the two germline ends. The V gene's germline CDR1 is SGHTA and CDR2 FQGNSA. The CDR3 DNA reads TGTGCCAGCAGCTTAGTGGTGGGAAGCAATCAGCCCCAGCATTTT. Residues: CASSLVVGSNQPQHF. Full variable domain (rest looked up from reference TRBV7-2 and TRBJ1-5): GAGVSQSPSNKVTEKGKDVELRCDPISGHTALYWYRQSLGQGLEFLIYFQGNSAPDKSGLPSDRFSAERTGGSVSTLTIQRTQQEDSAVYLCASSLVVGSNQPQHFGDGTRLSIL.

The rearrangement links TRBV7-9 to TRBJ1-1; D possibly corresponds to TRBD1 (5 bases). Germline-derived CDR1 and CDR2 are SEHNR and FQNEAQ (reference sequence). V was shortened by 4 bases and J by 1 base, with 10 bases between the two germline ends. The CDR3 loop spans 14 amino acids. The DNA for the CDR3 is TGTGCCAGCAGCTCCGGGGCGAAGAACACTGAAGCTTTCTTT. This encodes CASSSGAKNTEAFF.

This clonotype occurred a few times. This sequence joins TRBV5-1 and TRBJ2-3, with D possibly being TRBD2 (5 bases). V was trimmed by 6 bases and J by 1 base, leaving 12 bases between them. Germline V CDR1 and CDR2: SGHRS, YFSETQ. The CDR3 has 14 amino acids. Written as DNA, the CDR3 is TGCGCCAGCAAACGGGCGGGTGGCACAGATACGCAGTATTTT. Its protein is CASKRAGGTDTQYF.

The chain recombines TRBV11-2 with TRBJ2-7; D remains ambiguous. V was clipped by 1 base and J by 6 bases, with 4 bases between them. CDR1 is SGHAT and CDR2 is FQNNGV in the germline V gene. The CDR3 sequence is 11 residues long. DNA of the CDR3: TGTGCCAGCAGCTTAGCACGCGAGCAGTACTTC. Its protein is CASSLAREQYF.

The rearrangement uses TRBV20-1 and TRBJ2-3; D perhaps matches TRBD2 (5 bases). Trimming left V 6 bases short and J 4 bases short, with 20 bases between. This CDR3 region has 15 residues. The germline gives CDR1 DFQATT, CDR2 SNEGSKA (reference sequence). This chain's CDR3 is CSAPRMGVGSDTQYF. The CDR3 nucleotides are TGCAGTGCCCCAAGAATGGGAGTAGGATCAGATACGCAGTATTTT.

The gene calls are TRBV7-3 and TRBJ2-2; D is undetermined. In germline, CDR1 is SGHTA, CDR2 FQGTGA. The CDR3 extends over 16 amino acids. The V and J ends lost 2 bases and 0 bases respectively, with 10 bases between them. The DNA for the CDR3 is TGTGCCAGCAGCTTATTTGGTGGGGCGAACACCGGGGAGCTGTTTTTT. It specifies CASSLFGGANTGELFF.

The chain is built from TRBV5-1 and TRBJ2-7, with D uncertain. Germline assignment: CDR1 SGHRS and CDR2 YFSETQ. V gave up 4 bases and J gave up 0 bases, with 8 bases separating them. The CDR3 is 13 residues long. CDR3 nucleotide sequence: TGCGCCAGCAGCATTGACAACTCCTACGAGCAGTACTTC. Amino acid sequence: CASSIDNSYEQYF.

This clonotype was seen a few times. This chain connects TRBV7-9 to TRBJ1-1; no definite D call. Germline-derived CDR1 and CDR2 are SEHNR and FQNEAQ (reference sequence). Trimming shortened V by 4 bases and J by 2 bases, and 17 bases separated the two germline ends. The CDR3 consists of 16 residues. The chain's CDR3 is CASSSHAGSVNTEAFF. As DNA, the CDR3 is TGTGCCAGCAGCTCACACGCCGGGAGCGTAAACACTGAAGCTTTCTTT. Variable domain in full (rest from reference TRBV7-9 and TRBJ1-1): DTGVSQNPRHKITKRGQNVTFRCDPISEHNRLYWYRQTLGQGPEFLTYFQNEAQLEKSRLLSDRFSAERPKGSFSTLEIQRTEQGDSAMYLCASSSHAGSVNTEAFFGQGTRLTVV.

The rearrangement uses TRBV20-1 and TRBJ2-2, with TRBD2 identical over 7 bases. Germline V gene data show CDR1 as DFQATT and CDR2 as SNEGSKA (reference sequence). The CDR3 is 14 residues long. The junction had 6 bases not matched to a gene; V was cut back by 6 bases and J by 2 bases. The CDR3 coding sequence is TGCAGTGCCAGACCGGGACTAAACACCGGGGAGCTGTTTTTT. It codes for CSARPGLNTGELFF.

This clonotype was found a few times. The chain joins TRBV10-1 to TRBJ2-5; D perhaps matches TRBD1 (6 bases). The V end lost 3 bases, the J end lost 4 bases, and 12 bases lay between the germline ends. Germline V lookup: CDR1 WNHNN, CDR2 SYGVQD (reference sequence). CDR3 length: 14 residues. CDR3 region: CASSDAGRGETQYF. The CDR3 coding sequence is TGCGCCAGCAGTGATGCGGGCAGGGGAGAGACCCAGTACTTC.

The rearrangement joins TRBV5-1 to TRBJ2-3; D may be TRBD1 (7 bases). Germline V gives CDR1 SGHRS, CDR2 YFSETQ. The V end lost 0 bases, the J end lost 2 bases, and 16 bases lay between the germline ends. The CDR3 spans 17 residues. Here the CDR3 DNA reads TGCGCCAGCAGCTTGGCCCCGGGGGACAGACTCACAGATACGCAGTATTTT. It translates to CASSLAPGDRLTDTQYF. Supplemented by reference TRBV5-1 and TRBJ2-3, the full variable domain reads KAGVTQTPRYLIKTRGQQVTLSCSPISGHRSVSWYQQTPGQGLQFLFEYFSETQRNKGNFPGRFSGRQFSNSRSEMNVSTLELGDSALYLCASSLAPGDRLTDTQYFGPGTRLTVL.

The chain couples TRBV7-2 to TRBJ1-5, with D maybe TRBD1 (6 bases). The V end lost 5 bases, the J end lost 6 bases, and 11 bases lay between the germline ends. The CDR3 loop spans 13 amino acids. Germline loops: CDR1 SGHTA, CDR2 FQGNSA. The CDR3 spells CASSPRGFQPQHF. The DNA of the CDR3 is TGTGCCAGCAGCCCGAGGGGGTTTCAGCCCCAGCATTTT.

This chain links TRBV27 with TRBJ1-1; 10 bases map to TRBD1. V trimming: 5 bases; J trimming: 11 bases; junction bases outside the gene matches: 5. The CDR3 runs to 12 residues. The germline CDR1 and CDR2 sequences are MNHEY and SMNVEV (reference sequence). The CDR3 DNA reads TGTGCCAGCAGTCCGGGGACAGGGGCGGCTTTCTTT. It specifies CASSPGTGAAFF.

The genes are TRBV7-2 and TRBJ1-1; D call uncertain. Germline lookup yields CDR1 SGHTA and CDR2 FQGNSA. V dropped 2 bases and J dropped 3 bases, with 1 base sitting between them. The CDR3 is 11 amino acids. The CDR3 sequence is CASSLYTEAFF. CDR3 DNA sequence: TGTGCCAGCAGCTTATACACTGAAGCTTTCTTT.

This chain connects TRBV4-3 to TRBJ1-6, with TRBD1 matching 11 bases. This CDR3 is 17 amino acids long. CDR1 is LGHNA, CDR2 YSLEER, per germline. The V segment lost 0 bases and the J segment 7 bases; nucleotides outside the gene matches: 5. This CDR3 is CASSQDSGQGANSPLHF. CDR3 sequence (DNA): TGCGCCAGCAGCCAAGACTCCGGACAGGGGGCCAATTCACCCCTCCACTTT.

The chain joins TRBV6-5 to TRBJ1-1; the match to TRBD1 covers 7 bases. The germline V gene has CDR1 MNHEY and CDR2 SVGAGI. CDR3 length equals 14 residues. V lost 2 bases and J lost 1; bases outside the gene matches: 1. CDR3 region: CASSYDRANTEAFF. Written as DNA, the CDR3 is TGTGCCAGCAGTTACGACAGGGCGAACACTGAAGCTTTCTTT.

This clonotype is judged large. The J gene is TRBJ2-6, the V gene TRBV19; unclear D gene. V was clipped by 2 bases and J by 0 bases, with 8 bases between them. Germline V CDR1 and CDR2: LNHDA, SQIVND (reference sequence). This CDR3 has 16 amino acids. The CDR3 reads CASSIRPSSGANVLTF. CDR3 DNA: TGTGCCAGTAGTATAAGGCCTAGCTCTGGGGCCAACGTCCTGACTTTC.

The V gene is TRBV4-1, the J gene TRBJ2-2; possibly TRBD1 for D (8 bases). Trimming took off 6 bases at V and 6 bases at J, with 14 bases between the two ends. This CDR3 comprises 14 residues. CDR1 is MGHRA and CDR2 is YSYEKL in the germline V gene. This chain's CDR3 is CASRRQGRAGELFF. The DNA of the CDR3 is TGCGCCAGCAGAAGACAGGGGAGGGCCGGGGAGCTGTTTTTT.

This chain uses TRBV5-1 with TRBJ1-2; tentatively, D is TRBD1 (5 bases). The CDR3 length is 15 residues. V lost 4 bases, J lost 3 bases, and 16 bases lay in between. From germline, CDR1 is SGHRS and CDR2 YFSETQ. The CDR3 DNA reads as TGCGCCAGCAGCCTAGACGGCGACAGTGACTATGGCTACACCTTC. Translated, it gives CASSLDGDSDYGYTF.

V gene TRBV20-1 combines with J gene TRBJ1-2; 7 nucleotides line up with TRBD1. V trimming: 0 bases; J trimming: 2 bases; junction bases outside the gene matches: 18. The CDR3 runs to 19 residues. Germline assignment: CDR1 DFQATT and CDR2 SNEGSKA (reference sequence). CDR3 nucleotides: TGCAGTGCTAGAGACCTGAACCTCTCACCGGGACAGACAAACTATGGCTACACCTTC. This translates into CSARDLNLSPGQTNYGYTF.

In its sample, this clonotype ranks as medium-sized (0.01 to 0.1%). This chain connects TRBV7-8 to TRBJ2-3; 13 nucleotides line up with TRBD2. J gave up 2 bases and V 5 bases, and 4 bases lay outside the gene matches. Germline CDR1 reads SGHVS; CDR2 reads FQNEAQ. CDR3 size: 16 residues. CDR3 nucleotides: TGTGCCAGCAGCCGACTAGCGGGGGGTCTCACAGATACGCAGTATTTT. Protein sequence: CASSRLAGGLTDTQYF.

The V gene is TRBV7-9, the J gene TRBJ1-2; tentatively, D is TRBD1 (5 bases). Trimming removed 5 bases from V and 4 bases from J, with 11 bases in between. Germline V gene data show CDR1 as SEHNR and CDR2 as FQNEAQ (reference sequence). The length of the CDR3 is 13 residues. The CDR3: CASSPGAGYGYTF. The DNA for the CDR3 is TGTGCCAGCAGCCCTGGGGCAGGCTATGGCTACACCTTC.

This chain joins TRBV7-6 and TRBJ1-4; D uncertain. V lost 5 bases and J 10 bases, leaving 17 bases between the germline ends. The length of the CDR3 is 14 residues. The V gene's germline CDR1 is SGHVS and CDR2 FNYEAQ. CDR3 DNA: TGTGCCAGCAGCCAAGAACCCCTAGGTGGAAAACTGTTTTTT. Translated: CASSQEPLGGKLFF.

This clonotype has only a few counts. The chain couples TRBV28 to TRBJ1-6, with 7 positions matching TRBD1. The CDR3 runs to 16 residues. The V segment lost 7 bases and the J segment 9 bases; nucleotides outside the gene matches: 15. The germline gives CDR1 MDHEN, CDR2 SYDVKM. CDR3 DNA sequence: TGTGCCAGCACCGTTTTCAGGGGGGTCTTTAGTTCACCCCTCCACTTT. It yields the protein CASTVFRGVFSSPLHF.

This chain connects TRBV7-9 to TRBJ1-6; D is unresolved. The CDR3 loop spans 14 amino acids. Trimming cost V 0 bases and J 5 bases, with 5 bases left between them. CDR1 is SEHNR, CDR2 FQNEAQ, per germline (reference sequence). The CDR3 sequence is CASSLAGDNSPLHF. CDR3 nucleotide sequence: TGTGCCAGCAGCTTAGCGGGAGATAATTCACCCCTCCACTTT. Full variable domain (missing parts from reference TRBV7-9 and TRBJ1-6): DTGVSQNPRHKITKRGQNVTFRCDPISEHNRLYWYRQTLGQGPEFLTYFQNEAQLEKSRLLSDRFSAERPKGSFSTLEIQRTEQGDSAMYLCASSLAGDNSPLHFGNGTRLTVT.

CDR3 coding DNA: TGTGCCAGCAGAGGGACTAGCGTGGAGACCCAGTACTTC. Amino acids: CASRGTSVETQYF. The V gene is TRBV6-1, the J gene TRBJ2-5, with 10 bases identical to TRBD2. Germline V lookup: CDR1 MNHNS, CDR2 SASEGT. This CDR3 region has 13 residues. With V trimmed by 6 bases and J by 5 bases, 3 bases remained unmatched.

The rearrangement uses TRBV7-3 and TRBJ2-1, with 7 nucleotides matching TRBD1. The ends lost 5 bases at V and 5 bases at J; junction bases unmatched: 18. Germline V gives CDR1 SGHTA, CDR2 FQGTGA. This CDR3 is built from 18 residues. This CDR3 reads CASSLLPYGQALHNEQFF. The DNA for the CDR3 is TGTGCCAGCAGCCTCCTACCTTACGGACAGGCACTACACAATGAGCAGTTCTTC.

By its share, this clonotype is medium-sized. The rearrangement joins TRBV7-3 to TRBJ2-7; D possibly corresponds to TRBD2 (6 bases). Germline CDR1 and CDR2: SGHTA and FQGTGA. The CDR3 is made up of 13 amino acids. Trimming pared 6 bases from V and 6 bases from J, leaving 15 bases between. CDR3 amino acids: CASSTVGGGEQYF. The CDR3 DNA is TGTGCCAGCAGTACCGTCGGGGGTGGCGAGCAGTACTTC.

This chain links TRBV25-1 with TRBJ2-6; 10 nucleotides line up with TRBD1. The CDR3 contains 18 residues. J lost 1 base, V lost 1 base, and 4 bases had no gene match. CDR1 MGHDK and CDR2 SYGVNS come from the germline V gene. CDR3 sequence reads: CASSEWGTGVSGANVLTF. In DNA, the CDR3 is TGTGCCAGCAGTGAATGGGGGACAGGGGTATCTGGGGCCAACGTCCTGACTTTC.